The rows below give T cell receptor beta chains drawn from one sample of a study of shared clonotypes between healthy human individuals. Assay used: immunoSEQ multiplex PCR; TCRdb lists only in-frame clones, some missing. The sample shows roughly 850,000 clones, approximately 97% of them seen only once. Sequenced: naive CD8+ T cells sorted from blood. Receptors were obtained from a man aged 30 to 45 in good health. Both conserved end residues are part of each CDR3.

V,J,CDR3
TRBV4-1,TRBJ1-2,CASSQEAPFGSYGYTF
TRBV5-1,TRBJ2-1,CASSLISGSRSYNEQFF
TRBV11-3,TRBJ2-2,CASSWDFSGELFF
TRBV13,TRBJ2-7,CASSSGLARYEQYF
TRBV27,TRBJ2-5,CASRLRGAGETQYF
TRBV4-1,TRBJ2-3,CASSQDGSLAGVGDTQYF
TRBV28,TRBJ2-1,CATLPRTGGSFF
TRBV15,TRBJ2-2,CATSRDPRGEGPGELFF
TRBV19,TRBJ2-3,CASSIRGTDTQYF
TRBV7-9,TRBJ2-1,CGAATGLAGENEQFF
TRBV11-2,TRBJ2-1,CASSSVGNEQFF
TRBV23-1,TRBJ2-3,CASSQPRQGESPLTDTQYF
TRBV10-3,TRBJ2-7,CAIRPGQNYEQYF
TRBV27,TRBJ2-3,CASTPHFSGRATDTQYF
TRBV7-8,TRBJ2-1,CASSVLAGAGNEQFF
TRBV7-9,TRBJ2-1,CASSPLQGRSYNEQFF
TRBV5-6,TRBJ2-5,CASSLVVLTGGIKSQYF
TRBV6-1,TRBJ2-1,CASSEGPGLTYNEQFF
TRBV29-1,TRBJ2-2,CSVLQANTGELFF
TRBV5-1,TRBJ2-1,CASSRRGGQYNEQFF
TRBV27,TRBJ2-7,CASSPGLFTPVAYEQYF
TRBV27,TRBJ2-1,CASSSTAKLYNEQFF
TRBV19,TRBJ2-1,CASTGGSSYNEQFF
TRBV19,TRBJ2-2,CASSPGYRVGELFF
TRBV7-9,TRBJ2-7,CASSPTHSYEQYF
TRBV7-9,TRBJ2-1,CASSLWTGDTYNEQFF
TRBV7-9,TRBJ1-5,CASSGRQGNQPQHF
TRBV7-2,TRBJ2-3,CASSLGPISTDTQYF
TRBV18,TRBJ2-1,CASSPRDSGYNEQFF
TRBV9,TRBJ1-1,CASSGPVMFF
TRBV28,TRBJ2-1,CASSLDPSGINEQFF
TRBV21-1,TRBJ1-1,CASSQQGAGNTEAFF
TRBV2,TRBJ2-7,CASTDRQAYEQYF
TRBV6-1,TRBJ2-7,CASSVGTGYEQYF
TRBV7-9,TRBJ1-5,CASSSGAGINQPQHF
TRBV7-9,TRBJ2-2,CASSLEAGLAGGSGELFF
TRBV29-1,TRBJ2-7,CSVLSGVVPVEQYF
TRBV27,TRBJ2-1,CASSLGLAGAEQFF
TRBV11-2,TRBJ2-7,CASSLGGNEQYF
TRBV19,TRBJ1-2,CASSIQLGVKVFYGYTF
TRBV7-6,TRBJ2-5,CASSPRSSGRYQETQYF
TRBV6-5,TRBJ2-1,CASSHDFSYNEQFF
TRBV27,TRBJ2-2,CASSLQITGELFF
TRBV10-3,TRBJ2-5,CAIGERWIQETQYF
TRBV5-4,TRBJ2-7,CASSLEPGSYEQYF
TRBV15,TRBJ1-1,CATSRPSVEAFF
TRBV28,TRBJ1-5,CASSRDGSNQPQHF
TRBV18,TRBJ1-4,CASSPLQQGEEEKLFF
TRBV29-1,TRBJ2-2,CSVAGLTETGELFF
TRBV9,TRBJ2-7,CASSSPGTGAYEQYF
TRBV29-1,TRBJ2-1,CSVETLAEPSNEQFF
TRBV27,TRBJ2-7,CASSRGSPYEQYF